The 17 T cell receptor beta chains presented below share a single source sample, sequenced in a study of shared clonotypes between healthy human individuals. Libraries were prepared by immunoSEQ multiplex PCR; TCRdb keeps only in-frame clonotypes and omits some of them. Of 1.6 million or so clones listed, 98% are singletons. The sample consisted of naive CD4+ T cells sorted from blood. As for subset: CD45RA+ positively selected. These TCRs come from a man aged 30-40 years in good health.

This chain connects TRBV5-6 to TRBJ2-5, with D tentatively TRBD1 or TRBD2 (5 bases each). V dropped 0 bases and J dropped 5 bases, with 14 bases sitting between them. The CDR3 is made up of 15 amino acids. Germline CDR1 reads SGHDT; CDR2 reads YYEEEE. Here the CDR3 reads CASSLAGRAGETQYF. The CDR3 nucleotides are TGTGCCAGCAGCTTGGCAGGGCGGGCAGGGGAGACCCAGTACTTC.

The rearrangement joins TRBV27 to TRBJ1-2; D possibly corresponds to TRBD1 (5 bases). V was pared by 4 bases and J by 4 bases, with 10 bases between. Germline V gene sequence: CDR1 MNHEY, CDR2 SMNVEV (reference sequence). The CDR3 is 13 residues long. The CDR3 DNA reads as TGTGCCAGCAGTTGGACACTTGGCTATGGCTACACCTTC. This encodes CASSWTLGYGYTF.

This clone was counted a single time. The genes are TRBV9 and TRBJ1-1, with D maybe TRBD1 (5 bases). CDR3 length: 16 residues. Germline V lookup: CDR1 SGDLS, CDR2 YYNGEE. Between the trimmed V and J ends, which lost 3 bases and 5 bases, there was a span of 20 bases. CDR3 coding DNA: TGTGCCAGCAGCGCTCATGGGGGATTGTTGGGGACTGAAGCTTTCTTT. Protein sequence: CASSAHGGLLGTEAFF.

Concerning this clone itself: The sample holds other DNA sequences that translate to the same CDR3. CDR3 amino acids: CASSRRGQETQYF. The CDR3 DNA reads as TGTGCCAGCAGCCGGCGGGGACAAGAGACCCAGTACTTC. The chain has TRBV5-4 and TRBJ2-5; D perhaps matches TRBD2 (6 bases). There are 13 residues in the CDR3. The V gene's germline CDR1 is SGHNT and CDR2 YYREEE (reference sequence). The germline V and J ends were trimmed by 4 bases and 2 bases, with 9 bases remaining between them.

V usage is TRBV10-3 and J usage is TRBJ2-3; the match to TRBD1 covers 7 bases. V lost 6 bases and J lost 5; bases outside the gene matches: 5. CDR3 length: 13 amino acids. Germline V gene sequence: CDR1 ENHRY, CDR2 SYGVKD. The CDR3 spells CAIRPGQLDTQYF. Written as DNA, the CDR3 is TGTGCCATCAGGCCGGGACAGTTAGATACGCAGTATTTT.

Points on this clone: Additional DNA sequences in this sample encode the identical CDR3. The chain is built from TRBV18 and TRBJ2-5; D is unclear. This CDR3 has 13 amino acids. Germline V lookup: CDR1 KGHSH, CDR2 LQKENI. V was shortened by 0 bases and J by 1 base, with 3 bases between the two germline ends. The CDR3 region is CASSPPGQETQYF. The CDR3, as DNA: TGTGCCAGCTCACCACCTGGCCAAGAGACCCAGTACTTC.

V usage is TRBV4-1 and J usage is TRBJ2-5; 7 bases line up with TRBD2. Unmatched junction bases numbered 4, after V lost 4 bases and J lost 5 bases. This CDR3 has 13 residues. CDR1 is MGHRA and CDR2 is YSYEKL in the germline V gene. The CDR3 region has the DNA TGCGCCAGCAGCCTGACTAGCCGGGAGACCCAGTACTTC. Its translation is CASSLTSRETQYF.

The chain recombines TRBV4-3 with TRBJ2-1; D remains ambiguous. Germline values: CDR1 LGHNA, CDR2 YSLEER. This CDR3 region has 14 residues. V dropped 5 bases and J dropped 7 bases, with 15 bases sitting between them. CDR3 residues: CASSSSRSGNEQFF. In nucleotides, the CDR3 is TGCGCCAGCAGCTCCTCGAGGTCCGGTAATGAGCAGTTCTTC.

The V and J genes are TRBV25-1 and TRBJ2-7; weak D call: TRBD1 (6 bases). The ends were cut back, 5 bases at V and 1 base at J, with 15 bases in the middle. Germline values: CDR1 MGHDK, CDR2 SYGVNS. The CDR3 runs 15 residues. CDR3 residues: CASSRGQKISYEQYF. CDR3 in DNA: TGTGCCAGCAGTCGCGGACAGAAGATTTCCTACGAGCAGTACTTC.

This clone appeared once. V gene TRBV6-6 combines with J gene TRBJ1-3; 9 positions agree with TRBD1. CDR1 is MNHNY and CDR2 is SVGAGI in the germline V gene (reference sequence). V was clipped by 0 bases and J by 4 bases; unmatched bases: 4. The CDR3 sequence is 16 residues long. The CDR3 sequence is CASSYSTGGSGNTIYF. CDR3 nucleotides: TGTGCCAGCAGTTACTCAACAGGGGGCAGCGGAAACACCATATATTTT.

The rearrangement links TRBV4-1 to TRBJ1-2; 7 bases are a match to TRBD1. The trim removed 0 bases at V and 1 base at J, leaving 8 bases unmatched. The CDR3 contains 17 residues. Germline CDR1 is MGHRA and CDR2 is YSYEKL. DNA of the CDR3: TGCGCCAGCAGCCAAGATCAATGGGACAGAGATAACTATGGCTACACCTTC. Translation gives CASSQDQWDRDNYGYTF.

The chain is built from TRBV6-5 and TRBJ1-1, with 7 bases fitting TRBD1. The J segment lost 5 bases and the V segment lost 2 bases, leaving 11 bases of the junction unmatched. Germline loops: CDR1 MNHEY, CDR2 SVGAGI. The CDR3 totals 16 residues. DNA of the CDR3: TGTGCCAGCAGTTACATGACAGGGCCAGGGAGAACTGAAGCTTTCTTT. It yields the protein CASSYMTGPGRTEAFF.

The chain joins TRBV5-1 to TRBJ2-7; 7 nucleotides line up with TRBD2. Germline V gene sequence: CDR1 SGHRS, CDR2 YFSETQ. The CDR3 length is 15 residues. Trimming took 5 bases from V and 1 from J; bases not matched to a gene: 9. The chain's CDR3 is CASSFGWGGSYEQYF. CDR3 in DNA: TGCGCCAGCAGTTTCGGCTGGGGGGGGTCCTACGAGCAGTACTTC.

The genes are TRBV7-2 and TRBJ1-2; possible D gene TRBD1, 5 bases. CDR1 is SGHTA, CDR2 FQGNSA, per germline. The germline V and J ends were trimmed by 1 base and 4 bases, with 16 bases remaining between them. This CDR3 has 16 amino acids. CDR3 nucleotides: TGTGCCAGCAGCTTAGGAGAGACAGCCGTACTCTATGGCTACACCTTC. This encodes CASSLGETAVLYGYTF.

The chain couples TRBV11-2 to TRBJ2-1; the match to TRBD2 covers 9 bases. The trim removed 7 bases at V and 9 bases at J, leaving 7 bases unmatched. The CDR3 runs to 13 residues. Germline V gives CDR1 SGHAT, CDR2 FQNNGV. CDR3 protein: CASMSGRMGEQFF. The CDR3 bases are TGTGCCAGCATGAGCGGGAGGATGGGTGAGCAGTTCTTC.

This clone was counted a single time. V usage is TRBV7-2 and J usage is TRBJ2-2; possible D gene TRBD2, 5 bases. The CDR3 consists of 16 residues. The germline V and J ends were trimmed by 2 bases and 1 base, with 11 bases remaining between them. Per germline, CDR1 SGHTA and CDR2 FQGNSA. This CDR3 is CASSLPRTENTGELFF. The CDR3 coding sequence is TGTGCCAGCAGCTTACCGCGGACTGAGAACACCGGGGAGCTGTTTTTT.

The chain couples TRBV18 to TRBJ2-1; perhaps TRBD2 as D (5 bases). From germline, CDR1 is KGHSH and CDR2 LQKENI. Trimming cost V 3 bases and J 0 bases, with 12 bases left between them. This CDR3 has 16 residues. The CDR3 nucleotides are TGTGCCAGCTCACCGGCGGTGGGGAGCTCCTACAATGAGCAGTTCTTC. Protein: CASSPAVGSSYNEQFF.